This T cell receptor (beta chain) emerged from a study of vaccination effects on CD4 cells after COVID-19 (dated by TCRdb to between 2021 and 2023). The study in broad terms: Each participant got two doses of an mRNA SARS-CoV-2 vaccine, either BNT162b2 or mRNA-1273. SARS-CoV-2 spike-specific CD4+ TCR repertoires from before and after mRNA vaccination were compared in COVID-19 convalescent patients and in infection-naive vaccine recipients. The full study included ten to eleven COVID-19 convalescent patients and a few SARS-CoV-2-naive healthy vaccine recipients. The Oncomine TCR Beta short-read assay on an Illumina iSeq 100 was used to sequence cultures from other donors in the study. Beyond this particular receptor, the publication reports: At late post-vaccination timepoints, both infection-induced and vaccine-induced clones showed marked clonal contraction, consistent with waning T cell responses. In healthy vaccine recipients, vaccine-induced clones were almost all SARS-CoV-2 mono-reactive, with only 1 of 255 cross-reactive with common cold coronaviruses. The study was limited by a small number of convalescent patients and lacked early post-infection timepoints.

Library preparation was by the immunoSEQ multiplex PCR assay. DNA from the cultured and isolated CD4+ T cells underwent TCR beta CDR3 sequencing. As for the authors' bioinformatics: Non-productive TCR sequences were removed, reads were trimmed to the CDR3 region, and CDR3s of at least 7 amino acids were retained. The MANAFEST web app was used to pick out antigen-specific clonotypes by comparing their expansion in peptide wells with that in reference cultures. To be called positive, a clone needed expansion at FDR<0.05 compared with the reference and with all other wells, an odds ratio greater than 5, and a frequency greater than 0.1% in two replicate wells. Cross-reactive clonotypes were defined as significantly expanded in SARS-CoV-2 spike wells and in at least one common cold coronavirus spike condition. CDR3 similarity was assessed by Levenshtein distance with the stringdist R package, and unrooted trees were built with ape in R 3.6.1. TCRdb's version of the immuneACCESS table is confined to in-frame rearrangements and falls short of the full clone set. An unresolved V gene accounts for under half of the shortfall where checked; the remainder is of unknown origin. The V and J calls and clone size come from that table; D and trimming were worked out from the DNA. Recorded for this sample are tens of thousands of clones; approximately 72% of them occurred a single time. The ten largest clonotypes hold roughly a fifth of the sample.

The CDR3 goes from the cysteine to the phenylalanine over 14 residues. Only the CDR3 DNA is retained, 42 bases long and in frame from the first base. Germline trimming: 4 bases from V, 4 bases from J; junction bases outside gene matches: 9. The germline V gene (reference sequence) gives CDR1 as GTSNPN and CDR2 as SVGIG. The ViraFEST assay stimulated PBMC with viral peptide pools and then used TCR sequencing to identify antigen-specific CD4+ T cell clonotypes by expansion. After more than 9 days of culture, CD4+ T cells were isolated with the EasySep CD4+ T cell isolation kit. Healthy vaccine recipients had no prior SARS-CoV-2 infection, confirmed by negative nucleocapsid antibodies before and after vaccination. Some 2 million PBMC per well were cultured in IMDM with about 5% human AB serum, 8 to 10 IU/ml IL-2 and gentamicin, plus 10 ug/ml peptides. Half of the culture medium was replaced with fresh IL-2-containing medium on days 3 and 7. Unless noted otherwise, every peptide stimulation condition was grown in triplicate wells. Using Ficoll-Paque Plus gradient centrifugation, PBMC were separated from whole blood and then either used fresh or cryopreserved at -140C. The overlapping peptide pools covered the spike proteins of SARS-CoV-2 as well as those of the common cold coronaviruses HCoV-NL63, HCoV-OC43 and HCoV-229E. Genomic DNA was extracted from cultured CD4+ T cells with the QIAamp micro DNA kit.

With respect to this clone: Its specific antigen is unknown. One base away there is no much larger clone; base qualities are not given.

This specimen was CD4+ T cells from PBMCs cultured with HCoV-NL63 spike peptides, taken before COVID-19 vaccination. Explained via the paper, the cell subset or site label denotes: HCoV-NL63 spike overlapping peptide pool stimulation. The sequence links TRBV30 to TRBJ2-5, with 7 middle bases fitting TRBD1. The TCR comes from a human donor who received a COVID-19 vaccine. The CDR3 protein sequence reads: CAWKRTGGRETQYF. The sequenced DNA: TGTGCCTGGAAACGGACAGGCGGTCGAGAGACCCAGTACTTC.